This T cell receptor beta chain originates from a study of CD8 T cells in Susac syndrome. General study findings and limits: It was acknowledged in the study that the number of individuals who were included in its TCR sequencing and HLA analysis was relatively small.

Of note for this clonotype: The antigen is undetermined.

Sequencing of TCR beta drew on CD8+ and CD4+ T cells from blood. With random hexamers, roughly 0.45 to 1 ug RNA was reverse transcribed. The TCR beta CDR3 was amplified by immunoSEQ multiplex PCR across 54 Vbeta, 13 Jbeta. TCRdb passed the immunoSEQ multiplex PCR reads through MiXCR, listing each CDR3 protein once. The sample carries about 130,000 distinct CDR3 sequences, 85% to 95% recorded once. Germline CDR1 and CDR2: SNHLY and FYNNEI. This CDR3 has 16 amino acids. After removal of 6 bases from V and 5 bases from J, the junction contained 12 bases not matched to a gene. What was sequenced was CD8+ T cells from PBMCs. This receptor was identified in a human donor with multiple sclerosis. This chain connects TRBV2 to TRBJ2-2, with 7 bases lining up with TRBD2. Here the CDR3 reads CASSLLAPLGTGELFF. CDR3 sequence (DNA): TGTGCCAGCAGCTTACTAGCGCCCCTTGGGACCGGGGAGCTGTTTTTT.